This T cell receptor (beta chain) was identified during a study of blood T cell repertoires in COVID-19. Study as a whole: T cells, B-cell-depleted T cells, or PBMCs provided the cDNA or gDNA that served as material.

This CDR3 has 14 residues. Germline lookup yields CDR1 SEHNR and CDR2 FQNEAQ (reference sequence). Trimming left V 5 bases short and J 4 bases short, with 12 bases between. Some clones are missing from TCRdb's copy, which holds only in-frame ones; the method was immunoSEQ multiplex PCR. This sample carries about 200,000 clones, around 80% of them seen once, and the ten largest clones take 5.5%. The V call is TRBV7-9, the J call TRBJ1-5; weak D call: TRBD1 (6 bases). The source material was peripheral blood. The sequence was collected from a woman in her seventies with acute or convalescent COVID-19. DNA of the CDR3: TGTGCCAGCAGCCTCGGACAGTTAAATCAGCCCCAGCATTTT. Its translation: CASSLGQLNQPQHF.